The 24 T cell receptor beta chains below come from one sample, sequenced in a study of PD-L1 blockade in urothelial cancer (dated 2017 in TCRdb). The library was obtained by the immunoSEQ multiplex PCR assay. The immuneACCESS repertoire file appears here via TCRdb, limited to in-frame rearrangements. These files lack a portion of the clones; in checked studies, under half of the deficit traces to unresolved V genes, and the cause of the others is not known. Across this sample there are over 65,000 clones, with under 90% seen only once. The ten largest make up over 4% of the sample. According to the study, the label for this sample's time point signals: pretreatment peripheral blood. This sample comprised PBMCs, obtained around atezolizumab (anti-PD-L1) treatment. The receptors derive from a man in his sixties or seventies with urothelial cancer.

The chain combines TRBV7-6 with TRBJ2-7; 7 bases are shared with TRBD1. V was pared by 1 base and J by 3 bases, with 3 bases of the junction left unmatched. This CDR3 comprises 14 residues. The germline V gene encodes CDR1 SGHVS and CDR2 FNYEAQ. As DNA, the CDR3 is TGTGCCAGCAGCTTAGAGGCAGGGGGCTACGAGCAGTACTTC. It encodes CASSLEAGGYEQYF.

This chain links TRBV7-9 with TRBJ2-2; TRBD2 matches 7 bases. Unmatched junction bases numbered 8, after V lost 5 bases and J lost 2 bases. Germline loops: CDR1 SEHNR, CDR2 FQNEAQ (reference sequence). CDR3 size: 16 residues. The CDR3 coding sequence is TGTGCCAGCAGCCCCATCCTAGCGGTAAACACCGGGGAGCTGTTTTTT. This gives the protein CASSPILAVNTGELFF.

V gene TRBV2 combines with J gene TRBJ2-3; D gene ambiguous. Germline CDR1 and CDR2: SNHLY and FYNNEI. The CDR3 consists of 13 residues. Trimming took 4 bases from V and 2 from J, leaving 7 bases between them. The CDR3 DNA reads TGTGCCAGCAGTGCTTATTTCACAGATACGCAGTATTTT. Its translation is CASSAYFTDTQYF.

The sample holds one count of this clone. This chain uses TRBV28 with TRBJ1-5, with D perhaps matching TRBD1 (6 bases). Trimming left V 1 base short and J 5 bases short, with 15 bases between. This CDR3 spans 16 amino acids. From germline, CDR1 is MDHEN and CDR2 SYDVKM. The CDR3 nucleotides read TGTGCCAGCAGTTTATTACAGGGAGTGAGAGATCAGCCCCAGCATTTT. This codes for CASSLLQGVRDQPQHF.

The gene calls are TRBV5-8 and TRBJ2-3; 9 nucleotides agree with TRBD2. Germline V gene sequence: CDR1 SGHTS, CDR2 YDEGEE. V lost 2 bases, J lost 5 bases, and 6 bases stayed unmatched. This CDR3 contains 15 residues. The CDR3 is CASSFTLAGLDTQYF. Written as DNA, the CDR3 is TGTGCCAGCAGCTTCACCCTAGCGGGACTAGATACGCAGTATTTT.

The chain has TRBV7-2 and TRBJ2-7; 10 nucleotides agree with TRBD2. There are 15 residues in the CDR3. Trimming at V came to 1 base and at J to 2 bases, leaving 2 bases not matched to a gene. The germline CDR1 and CDR2 sequences are SGHTA and FQGNSA. The CDR3 DNA reads as TGTGCCAGCAGCTTAGGAGCGGGAGGGCCCTACGAGCAGTACTTC. Its protein product is CASSLGAGGPYEQYF.

This clone was observed a handful of times. The chain recombines TRBV7-9 with TRBJ2-1; 8 positions match TRBD2. The V gene's germline CDR1 is SEHNR and CDR2 FQNEAQ (reference sequence). The CDR3 runs 15 residues. J gave up 6 bases and V 5 bases, and 9 bases lay outside the gene matches. In DNA, the CDR3 is TGTGCCAGCAGCATGATTAGCGGGGTCGCCAATGAGCAGTTCTTC. Protein product: CASSMISGVANEQFF.

The chain links TRBV30 to TRBJ2-7, with a tentative D call TRBD1 (5 bases). The CDR3 has 15 residues. The V end was cut by 0 bases, the J end by 2 bases, with 14 bases between. Germline values: CDR1 GTSNPN, CDR2 SVGIG (reference sequence). CDR3 in amino acids: CAWSVWGLPPYEQYF. CDR3 coding DNA: TGTGCCTGGAGTGTTTGGGGCTTACCTCCCTACGAGCAGTACTTC. The entire variable domain, with the rest obtained from reference TRBV30 and TRBJ2-7, is as follows: SQTIHQWPATLVQPVGSPLSLECTVEGTSNPNLYWYRQAAGRGLQLLFYSVGIGQISSEVPQNLSASRPQDRQFILSSKKLLLSDSGFYLCAWSVWGLPPYEQYFGPGTRLTVT.

The genes are TRBV5-1 and TRBJ1-1, with 8 bases that match TRBD1. CDR1 is SGHRS, CDR2 YFSETQ, per germline. The ends lost 6 bases at V and 5 bases at J; junction bases unmatched: 6. The CDR3 is 13 amino acids. DNA for the CDR3: TGCGCCAGCAAGACAGGGGAGGTTACTGAAGCTTTCTTT. This codes for CASKTGEVTEAFF.

The chain uses TRBV28 and TRBJ1-1; TRBD1 matches at 9 bases. CDR3 length: 18 residues. With V trimmed by 7 bases and J by 3 bases, 18 bases remained unmatched. CDR1 is MDHEN, CDR2 SYDVKM, per germline. The CDR3 spells CASKALTGGITKDTEAFF. The CDR3 DNA reads as TGTGCCAGCAAAGCCTTAACAGGGGGCATAACCAAAGACACTGAAGCTTTCTTT.

The chain uses TRBV27 and TRBJ1-5; possible D gene TRBD1, 6 bases. The CDR3 length is 14 residues. V shed 6 bases and J shed 1 base, with 10 bases lying between them. Germline CDR1 is MNHEY and CDR2 is SMNVEV (reference sequence). CDR3 loop: CASRQGLSNQPQHF. Here the CDR3 DNA reads TGTGCCAGCAGACAGGGTTTGAGCAATCAGCCCCAGCATTTT.

This rearrangement joins TRBV18 to TRBJ1-2; TRBD1 is a possible D gene (6 bases). The CDR3 extends over 15 amino acids. Germline lookup yields CDR1 KGHSH and CDR2 LQKENI. Trimming took off 2 bases at V and 3 bases at J, with 13 bases between the two ends. The CDR3 loop is CASSPVDRSYYGYTF. CDR3 nucleotide sequence: TGTGCCAGCTCACCAGTGGACAGAAGCTACTATGGCTACACCTTC.

J is TRBJ1-1 and V is TRBV6-5; D unclear. The CDR3 has 14 amino acids. V lost 4 bases to trimming and J lost 5 bases, with 14 bases between them. The V gene's germline CDR1 is MNHEY and CDR2 SVGAGI. The DNA for the CDR3 is TGTGCCAGCAGTTCGGCGGGCCTCGGGACTGAAGCTTTCTTT. It is translated as CASSSAGLGTEAFF.

This clone was detected only once. J is TRBJ2-5 and V is TRBV5-4; 11 positions match TRBD2. The length of the CDR3 is 16 residues. With V trimmed by 2 bases and J by 7 bases, 10 bases remained unmatched. Germline CDR1 is SGHNT and CDR2 is YYREEE (reference sequence). The CDR3 bases are TGTGCCAGCAGCTTCGTTAGCGGGAGGGCCATCGTGACCCAGTACTTC. Encoded protein: CASSFVSGRAIVTQYF.

The chain uses TRBV11-1 and TRBJ1-2, with D perhaps matching TRBD1 (6 bases). V gave up 5 bases and J gave up 3 bases, with 10 bases separating them. CDR1 and CDR2 from the germline V gene are SGHAT and FQDESV (reference sequence). The CDR3 loop spans 13 amino acids. The DNA for the CDR3 is TGTGCCAGCAGCGACACAGGGTACTATGGCTACACCTTC. Its protein product is CASSDTGYYGYTF.

V usage is TRBV19 and J usage is TRBJ2-7; possible D gene TRBD2, 5 bases. Trimming removed 6 bases at V and 6 bases at J, with 18 bases between. This CDR3 region has 14 residues. Germline CDR1 LNHDA, CDR2 SQIVND (reference sequence). The CDR3 sequence: CASSPEVPGSEQYF. DNA of the CDR3: TGTGCCAGTAGCCCTGAGGTCCCGGGAAGCGAGCAGTACTTC.

The genes are TRBV5-1 and TRBJ1-3; TRBD1 matches at 9 bases. This CDR3 is 16 amino acids long. The V segment lost 0 bases and the J segment 0 bases; nucleotides outside the gene matches: 1. Germline values: CDR1 SGHRS, CDR2 YFSETQ. The CDR3 DNA reads as TGCGCCAGCAGCTTGGGGGGACAGGGCTCTGGAAACACCATATATTTT. The encoded protein is CASSLGGQGSGNTIYF.

V and J are TRBV5-6 and TRBJ1-1, with D possibly TRBD1 on 6 matching bases. The CDR3 extends over 13 amino acids. Between the trimmed V and J ends, which lost 1 base and 7 bases, there was a span of 11 bases. Germline V gives CDR1 SGHDT, CDR2 YYEEEE. The CDR3 nucleotides are TGTGCCAGCAGCTTGCAGGGGAAGATTGAAGCTTTCTTT. Amino acid sequence: CASSLQGKIEAFF.

The gene calls are TRBV7-9 and TRBJ2-7; tentatively, D is TRBD1 (5 bases). The CDR3 is made up of 15 amino acids. Germline V CDR1 and CDR2: SEHNR, FQNEAQ (reference sequence). The ends were cut back, 7 bases at V and 7 bases at J, with 23 bases in the middle. The CDR3 bases are TGTGCCAGCACGTCAACAGGTTCCACTGATTGGGAGCAGTACTTC. Amino acid sequence: CASTSTGSTDWEQYF.

This chain connects TRBV5-4 to TRBJ2-3; D unclear. Deletions cut 3 bases from V and 1 base from J, with 3 bases between. The germline V gene has CDR1 SGHNT and CDR2 YYREEE (reference sequence). CDR3 length: 12 residues. DNA of the CDR3: TGTGCCAGCAGCTCCGGCACAGATACGCAGTATTTT. This gives the protein CASSSGTDTQYF.

This chain links TRBV7-8 with TRBJ2-7, with D possibly matching TRBD2 (6 bases). V lost 0 bases and J lost 3, with 15 bases in between. CDR1 SGHVS and CDR2 FQNEAQ come from the germline V gene. The CDR3 runs 16 residues. The CDR3 region is CASSLARGLTIYEQYF. DNA of the CDR3: TGTGCCAGCAGCTTAGCGAGGGGACTGACGATCTACGAGCAGTACTTC.

The CDR3: CASSPLADAYEQYF. The DNA for the CDR3 is TGTGCCAGCAGCCCACTAGCGGACGCCTACGAGCAGTACTTC. The V call is TRBV7-2, the J call TRBJ2-7, with 8 nucleotides matching TRBD2. Germline loops: CDR1 SGHTA, CDR2 FQGNSA. V shed 5 bases and J 2 bases; nucleotides not matched to a gene: 5. CDR3 length equals 14 residues.

The chain couples TRBV7-8 to TRBJ1-5; D remains ambiguous. Germline-derived CDR1 and CDR2 are SGHVS and FQNEAQ. This CDR3 contains 12 residues. Deletions cut 3 bases from V and 7 bases from J, with 7 bases between. CDR3 region: CASSFPGQPQHF. The CDR3, as DNA: TGTGCCAGCAGCTTTCCGGGGCAGCCCCAGCATTTT.

The rearrangement joins TRBV5-1 to TRBJ2-7; 12 bases fit TRBD2. The V gene end was trimmed by 1 base and the J gene end by 4 bases; junction bases not matched to a gene: 15. The CDR3 spans 19 residues. Looked up from germline, CDR1 is SGHRS and CDR2 is YFSETQ. DNA of the CDR3: TGCGCCAGCAGCTTGAACCCTCCTAGCGGGAGGGCCTCCGGGTACGAGCAGTACTTC. It codes for CASSLNPPSGRASGYEQYF.